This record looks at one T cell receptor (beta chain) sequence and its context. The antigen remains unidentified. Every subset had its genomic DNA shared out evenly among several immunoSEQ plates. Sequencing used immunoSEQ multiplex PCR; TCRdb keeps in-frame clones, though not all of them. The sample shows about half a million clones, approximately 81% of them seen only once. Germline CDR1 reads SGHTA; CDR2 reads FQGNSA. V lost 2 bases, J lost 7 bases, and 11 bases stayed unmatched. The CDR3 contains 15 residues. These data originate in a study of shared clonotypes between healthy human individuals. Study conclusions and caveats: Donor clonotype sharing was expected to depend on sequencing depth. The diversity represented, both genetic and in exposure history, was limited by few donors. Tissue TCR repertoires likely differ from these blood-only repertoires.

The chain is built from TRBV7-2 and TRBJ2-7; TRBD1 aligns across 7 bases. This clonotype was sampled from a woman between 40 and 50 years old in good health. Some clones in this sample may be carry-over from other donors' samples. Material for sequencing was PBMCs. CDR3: CASSLNTGTVEEQYF. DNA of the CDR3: TGTGCCAGCAGCTTAAACACCGGGACAGTCGAAGAGCAGTACTTC.